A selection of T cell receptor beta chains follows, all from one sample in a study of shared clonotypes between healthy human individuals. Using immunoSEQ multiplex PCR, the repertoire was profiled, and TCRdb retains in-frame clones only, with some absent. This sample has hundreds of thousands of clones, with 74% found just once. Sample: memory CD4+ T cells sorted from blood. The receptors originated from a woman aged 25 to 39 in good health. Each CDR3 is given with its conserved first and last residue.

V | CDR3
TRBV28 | CASSLSTATFF
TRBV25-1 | CASSDGQGGSYEQYF
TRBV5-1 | CASSLDVGETQYF
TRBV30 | CAWSVYSYEQYF
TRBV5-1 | CASSFESRGTEAFF
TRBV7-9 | CASSLGSSGSSYNEQFF
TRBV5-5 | CASRPVGRPYEQYF
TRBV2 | CASSGGGSLTDTQYF
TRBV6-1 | CASSESRTEAFF
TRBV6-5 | CASSYSPERGYTF
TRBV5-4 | CASSPGLVSAYEQYF
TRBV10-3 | CAIRKTSGGYEQYF
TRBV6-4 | CASSDSGGPNYGYTF
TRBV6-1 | CASCSTGATEAFF
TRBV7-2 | CASSQSLATSEQYF
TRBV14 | CASSHRFTGELFF
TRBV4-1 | CASSKFKGGTNTEAFF
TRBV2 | CASSGEVAGRELYEQYF
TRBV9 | CASSATRLAGELFF
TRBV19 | CASSSPAGVRQPQHF
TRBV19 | CASSPTGRNYEQYF
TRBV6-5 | CASSQGLAGGDTQYF
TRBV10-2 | CASSVRGNSGNTIYF
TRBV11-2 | CASSLGKGALGNQPQHF
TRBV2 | CASSSWGAKNIQYF
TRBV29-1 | CSPGNGRDTQYF
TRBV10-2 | CASSERRSSYEQYF
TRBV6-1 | CASSTGLSTYEQYF
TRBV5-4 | CASSLSRRQETQYF
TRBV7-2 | CASSLLGLALKYNEQFF
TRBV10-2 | CASSADTQYF
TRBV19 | CASSTSGHETHGYTF
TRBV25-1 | CASSPGTGQTPEKLFF
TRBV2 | CASRATGGAEAFF
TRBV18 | CASSPSRAYSSEQFF
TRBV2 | CASRPVMTGELFF
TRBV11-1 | CASSLAVVAVTQYF
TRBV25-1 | CASRPQGPTYEQYF
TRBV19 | CASSIDTSFTYNEQFF
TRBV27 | CASSSGMFEGYTF
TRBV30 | CAWRPGVSGRASADTQYF
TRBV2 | CASSAIGAWNTEAFF
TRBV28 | CASMEGRKQPQHF
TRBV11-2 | CASVGIGSGANVLTF
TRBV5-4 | CASSLNRGEYNEQFF
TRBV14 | CASSQLAESPPNEQFF
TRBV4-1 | CASSQPATNEKLFF
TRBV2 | CASSPLAGGPSEQFF
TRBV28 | CASTQRNYGYTF
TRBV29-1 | CSVETLTWVAATQETQYF
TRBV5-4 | CASSPWASADTQYF